Only a few counts were recorded for the clone carrying this T cell receptor beta chain. Antigen: not known. It was one heparinised blood draw, averaging approximately 100 mL, that each donor gave. The sample comes from a study of beta chain features in type 1 diabetes. Study summary: Healthy donors and patients had similar age, gender and cell yields. Study outcomes and limitations: Among patients, naive, central memory and Treg TCRB repertoires appeared more similar than among healthy donors. Equally in patients and controls, shorter templates might have been favored by PCR.

This CDR3 is built from 14 residues. The germline V gene encodes CDR1 ENHRY and CDR2 SYGVKD. V trimming: 11 bases; J trimming: 0 bases; junction bases outside the gene matches: 6. The study reverse transcribed the entire isolated RNA, so it sequenced expressed TCRB transcripts. Sequencing was performed with immunoSEQ multiplex PCR; in TCRdb, only in-frame clones are kept and a portion is missing. The table lists about 620,000 clones, roughly 16% of them singletons. This chain joins TRBV10-3 and TRBJ1-3, with 8 bases aligning to TRBD1. Sequences were obtained from naive CD4+ T cells from blood. This sequence originates from a man between 18 and 29 years old in good health. The CDR3 loop reads CAGTGTGSGNTIYF. CDR3 nucleotides: TGTGCCGGAACGGGGACAGGCTCTGGAAACACCATATATTTT.